This paragraph covers one TCR beta chain sequence. The treatment here: randomized to nivolumab then ipilimumab (arm A) or the reverse (arm B). Patients had received no earlier DNA-damaging chemotherapy. The data were obtained in a study of sequential checkpoint blockade in melanoma. Turning to the study itself: First-line arms were nivolumab then ipilimumab, or the reverse, randomized 1:1.

The CDR3 has 16 amino acids. V dropped 6 bases and J dropped 3; count of bases not matched to a gene: 13. Germline CDR1 and CDR2: MDHEN and SYDVKM. The table came from immunoSEQ multiplex PCR; TCRdb's copy has only in-frame clones and leaves some out. This sample has roughly 20,000 clones; around 75% occur once, and the top ten carry less than 50%. This sample comprised CD8+ T cells sorted from blood (inferred from file names), obtained from a patient given nivolumab and ipilimumab in sequence. The TCR was taken from a human donor with melanoma. The chain couples TRBV28 to TRBJ2-7, with TRBD2 matching over 8 bases. In DNA, the CDR3 is TGTGCCAGCAGCCACCGCGGGGCGGGAGGCTACTACGAGCAGTACTTC. Translated: CASSHRGAGGYYEQYF.